Sequencing of this TCR beta chain was carried out in a study of shared T cell receptors in the human thymus. Libraries were prepared by immunoSEQ multiplex PCR; TCRdb keeps only in-frame clonotypes and omits some of them. The sample consists of about 660,000 clones, roughly 88% of them appearing once. Germline-derived CDR1 and CDR2 are MNHNY and SVGAGI (reference sequence). Trimming removed 8 bases from V and 4 bases from J, with 11 bases in between. The CDR3 runs 13 residues. These data were likewise used in another study, on human thymus T cells. This second study notes: Serving as donors were healthy Finnish infants, each of whom was having open corrective surgery for congenital heart defects. Corrective cardiac surgery supplied the resected thymus tissue. Biased V and J segment usage appeared in thymus and peripheral blood. In unrelated individuals, thymic repertoires overlapped highly, according to related research.

The source is a boy younger than two with a congenital heart defect. The sequenced sample was thymocytes. The rearrangement links TRBV6-6 to TRBJ2-2; D might be TRBD1 (5 bases). The CDR3 DNA reads TGTGCCAGCTCCCAGGGCCCCACCGGGGAGCTGTTTTTT. Translated: CASSQGPTGELFF.